Below are 19 T cell receptor beta chains sequenced from a single sample in a study of identical twins. In TCRdb, the 5' RACE reads were re-called with MiXCR into one record per CDR3 protein. The sample shows 450,000 to 500,000 distinct CDR3 sequences, roughly an eighth of them seen only once. These sequences were also reported in another study, on yellow fever vaccine responses in identical twins.

Sequenced: CD4+ T cells sorted from blood. The origin of the receptors is a woman aged 18-30 years in good health.

The chain recombines TRBV7-8 with TRBJ2-1, with D perhaps TRBD1 (5 bases). The germline V gene has CDR1 SGHVS and CDR2 FQNEAQ. V lost 6 bases to trimming and J lost 8 bases, with 20 bases between them. This CDR3 is 15 amino acids long. This CDR3 is CASSKSKRGVDEQFF. DNA of the CDR3: TGTGCCAGCAGTAAATCTAAAAGGGGCGTCGATGAGCAGTTCTTC.

The chain carries TRBV9 and TRBJ2-5, with TRBD2 matching 12 bases. Trimming took 3 bases from V and 5 from J; bases not matched to a gene: 8. The CDR3 extends over 16 amino acids. CDR1 and CDR2 from the germline V gene are SGDLS and YYNGEE. As DNA, the CDR3 is TGTGCCAGCAGCGCGACTAGCGGGGGATATGGGGAGACCCAGTACTTC. The encoded protein is CASSATSGGYGETQYF.

Here the CDR3 reads CASSLQWDRGFNNEQFF. The CDR3 DNA reads as TGCGCCAGCAGCCTCCAATGGGACAGGGGGTTCAACAATGAGCAGTTCTTC. The rearrangement uses TRBV5-1 and TRBJ2-1, with 11 nucleotides matching TRBD1. There are 17 residues in the CDR3. V was clipped by 4 bases and J by 5 bases; unmatched bases: 11. Germline V gene sequence: CDR1 SGHRS, CDR2 YFSETQ.

This clonotype was counted a few times. The chain employs TRBV9 and TRBJ2-3; D not resolved. Germline lookup yields CDR1 SGDLS and CDR2 YYNGEE. Trimming took 0 bases from V and 8 from J, leaving 13 bases between them. There are 14 residues in the CDR3. CDR3 nucleotide sequence: TGTGCCAGCAGCGTAGAAAAGGCCTTGGGTACGCAGTATTTT. It encodes CASSVEKALGTQYF.

This clonotype was counted once. This chain uses TRBV6-1 with TRBJ2-7; 10 bases fit TRBD1. The CDR3 has 14 amino acids. V dropped 8 bases and J dropped 3; count of bases not matched to a gene: 7. Germline loops: CDR1 MNHNS, CDR2 SASEGT. CDR3: CASEVGTGDYEQYF. CDR3 in DNA: TGTGCCAGCGAAGTGGGGACAGGGGACTACGAGCAGTACTTC.

The rearrangement uses TRBV7-2 and TRBJ2-1; maybe TRBD2 (6 bases). Germline lookup yields CDR1 SGHTA and CDR2 FQGNSA. The CDR3 loop spans 15 amino acids. Trimming removed 1 base from V and 6 bases from J, with 13 bases in between. This CDR3 reads CASSLDRGGLNEQFF. Written as DNA, the CDR3 is TGTGCCAGCAGCTTAGACCGGGGAGGTCTCAATGAGCAGTTCTTC.

The chain employs TRBV6-4 and TRBJ2-3, with 11 nucleotides matching TRBD1. Germline CDR1 reads MRHNA; CDR2 reads SNTAGT. V lost 5 bases, J lost 5 bases, and 3 bases stayed unmatched. This CDR3 is 14 amino acids long. The CDR3 sequence: CASSWTGGVDTQYF. Here the CDR3 DNA reads TGTGCCAGCAGTTGGACAGGGGGCGTAGATACGCAGTATTTT.

This clonotype was observed a handful of times. The chain uses TRBV3-1 and TRBJ2-1; no clear D. The V gene lost 0 bases and the J gene lost 10 bases, with 4 bases spanning the gap. Germline assignment: CDR1 LGHDT and CDR2 YNNKEL (reference sequence). The CDR3 is 11 amino acids. CDR3 in amino acids: CASSQELEQFF. The CDR3 DNA is TGTGCCAGCAGCCAAGAGTTAGAGCAGTTCTTC.

The V call is TRBV25-1, the J call TRBJ2-1, with TRBD2 matching over 14 bases. V trimming: 8 bases; J trimming: 7 bases; junction bases outside the gene matches: 16. The germline gives CDR1 MGHDK, CDR2 SYGVNS. The CDR3 is 18 amino acids. The CDR3 DNA is TGTGCCAGCTCGGGACTAGCGGGAGACGGCAATCCGTTAAATGAGCAGTTCTTC. Its protein is CASSGLAGDGNPLNEQFF. Full variable domain (outside the CDR3, taken from reference TRBV25-1 and TRBJ2-1): EADIYQTPRYLVIGTGKKITLECSQTMGHDKMYWYQQDPGMELHLIHYSYGVNSTEKGDLSSESTVSRIRTEHFPLTLESARPSHTSQYLCASSGLAGDGNPLNEQFFGPGTRLTVL.

Written as DNA, the CDR3 is TGTGCCAGCAGCGAGCGAACAGGGGGCGAGCAGTACTTC. Protein: CASSERTGGEQYF. The chain has TRBV2 and TRBJ2-7, with 8 bases matching TRBD1. The germline V gene has CDR1 SNHLY and CDR2 FYNNEI. V shed 6 bases and J 6 bases; nucleotides not matched to a gene: 7. The CDR3 sequence is 13 residues long.

The V gene is TRBV20-1, the J gene TRBJ2-7; unclear D gene. The V gene lost 3 bases and the J gene lost 3 bases, with 15 bases spanning the gap. The CDR3 has 14 amino acids. Germline CDR1 DFQATT, CDR2 SNEGSKA (reference sequence). The CDR3 region has the DNA TGCAGTGCTAGTAGGCGAGATCCGCTCTACGAGCAGTACTTC. It yields the protein CSASRRDPLYEQYF.

A few counts support this clonotype. The rearrangement uses TRBV7-9 and TRBJ1-1, with a tentative D call TRBD1 (5 bases). V shed 5 bases and J shed 2 bases, with 12 bases lying between them. The CDR3 length is 14 residues. Per germline, CDR1 SEHNR and CDR2 FQNEAQ (reference sequence). CDR3 coding DNA: TGTGCCAGCAGCCCCCTTGGGGCTAACACTGAAGCTTTCTTT. It codes for CASSPLGANTEAFF.

The chain recombines TRBV25-1 with TRBJ2-3, with 10 nucleotides matching TRBD2. The CDR3 contains 15 residues. Germline loops: CDR1 MGHDK, CDR2 SYGVNS. Losses at the gene ends were 3 bases for V and 4 bases for J; bases not matched to a gene: 4. CDR3 amino acids: CASSDPSGSPDTQYF. CDR3 DNA: TGTGCCAGCAGTGACCCTAGCGGGAGCCCAGATACGCAGTATTTT.

This clonotype was observed a handful of times. The rearrangement uses TRBV20-1 and TRBJ2-7; perhaps TRBD1 as D (5 bases). Germline V gene lookup returns CDR1 DFQATT and CDR2 SNEGSKA (reference sequence). The ends were cut back, 6 bases at V and 6 bases at J, with 9 bases in the middle. The CDR3 length is 10 residues. The CDR3 DNA sequence: TGCAGTGCAGGGGTTTCCGAGCAGTACTTC. It translates to CSAGVSEQYF.

V usage is TRBV6-1 and J usage is TRBJ2-7; D might be TRBD2 (7 bases). Trimming left V 5 bases short and J 3 bases short, with 14 bases between. This CDR3 is built from 14 residues. Germline V CDR1 and CDR2: MNHNS, SASEGT. CDR3 loop: CASSLYREGYEQYF. DNA for the CDR3: TGTGCCAGCAGTCTATACAGGGAGGGCTACGAGCAGTACTTC.

V usage is TRBV7-2 and J usage is TRBJ2-7; D may be TRBD1 (6 bases). Germline CDR1 is SGHTA and CDR2 is FQGNSA. V lost 5 bases to trimming and J lost 3 bases, with 14 bases between them. CDR3 length equals 14 residues. The CDR3 here is CASSPTGNYYEQYF. The CDR3 DNA sequence: TGTGCCAGCAGCCCCACAGGGAATTACTACGAGCAGTACTTC.

The chain employs TRBV4-2 and TRBJ2-7; TRBD2 agrees at 7 bases. CDR1 and CDR2 (germline): LGHNA, YNFKEQ. The CDR3 is 15 amino acids. The V segment lost 0 bases and the J segment 3 bases; nucleotides outside the gene matches: 5. CDR3 coding DNA: TGTGCCAGCAGCCAAGACGTGCGGGGGTTCTACGAGCAGTACTTC. Encoded protein: CASSQDVRGFYEQYF.

The V gene is TRBV20-1, the J gene TRBJ2-5; D perhaps matches TRBD2 (6 bases). This CDR3 is built from 13 residues. CDR1 is DFQATT, CDR2 SNEGSKA, per germline (reference sequence). Deletions cut 7 bases from V and 2 bases from J, with 14 bases between. CDR3 amino acids: CSGGIQVQETQYF. CDR3 nucleotides: TGCAGTGGCGGGATACAAGTACAAGAGACCCAGTACTTC.

This clonotype was seen at least ten times. The chain recombines TRBV20-1 with TRBJ2-3; 7 bases match TRBD2. Trimming cost V 2 bases and J 2 bases; bases outside gene matches: 4. Germline CDR1 and CDR2: DFQATT and SNEGSKA (reference sequence). The CDR3 sequence is 14 residues long. CDR3 loop: CSARKGTITDTQYF. As DNA, the CDR3 is TGCAGTGCTAGAAAGGGGACTATCACAGATACGCAGTATTTT.